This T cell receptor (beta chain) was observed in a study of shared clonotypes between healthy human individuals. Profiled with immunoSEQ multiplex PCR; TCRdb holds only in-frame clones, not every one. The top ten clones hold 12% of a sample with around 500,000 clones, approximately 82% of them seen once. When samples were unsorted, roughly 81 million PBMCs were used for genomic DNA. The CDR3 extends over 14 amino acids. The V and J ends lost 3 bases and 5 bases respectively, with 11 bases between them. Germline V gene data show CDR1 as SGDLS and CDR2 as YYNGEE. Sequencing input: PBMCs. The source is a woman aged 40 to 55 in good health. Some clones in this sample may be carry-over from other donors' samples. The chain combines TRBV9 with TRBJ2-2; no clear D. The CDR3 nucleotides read TGTGCCAGCAGCGAGGGCACACTAACCGGGGAGCTGTTTTTT. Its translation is CASSEGTLTGELFF.